This TCR beta chain is drawn from a study of T cells after somatic rescue of genetic block. CDR3 length: 14 amino acids. Germline V CDR1 and CDR2: SGHTA, FQGNSA. V gave up 2 bases and J gave up 7 bases; unmatched junction bases: 8. TCRdb's copy holds only in-frame clones and misses some; the assay was immunoSEQ multiplex PCR. The sample lists 110,000 or so clones; 80% to 95% were seen once. The sequence was collected from a woman aged 18-29 years. This sequence joins TRBV7-2 and TRBJ2-7; 7 bases are shared with TRBD1. The sequencing sample was made of peripheral blood mononuclear cells (PBMCs). Here the CDR3 reads CASSLKTGLGEQYF. CDR3 DNA: TGTGCCAGCAGCTTAAAGACAGGGTTAGGGGAGCAGTACTTC.